The 16 T cell receptor beta chains below all came from one sample that was sequenced in a study of shared clonotypes between healthy human individuals. Sequencing used immunoSEQ multiplex PCR; TCRdb keeps in-frame clones, though not all of them. This sample has more than 1.2 million clones, with around 98.5% found just once. The specimen was naive CD4+ T cells sorted from blood. The subset here: CD45RA+ positively selected. These TCRs come from a man between 25 and 39 years old in good health.

The CDR3 protein is CASNTGLRNYGYTF. The CDR3 nucleotides are TGTGCCAGCAACACAGGGTTGAGGAACTATGGCTACACCTTC. The chain is built from TRBV28 and TRBJ1-2, with D possibly being TRBD1 (6 bases). With 7 bases removed from V and 2 bases from J, the gap between germline ends came to 14 bases. CDR3 length: 14 residues. Germline CDR1 reads MDHEN; CDR2 reads SYDVKM.

The genes are TRBV5-4 and TRBJ1-1; D remains unclear. With 4 bases removed from V and 10 bases from J, the gap between germline ends came to 14 bases. The germline V gene has CDR1 SGHNT and CDR2 YYREEE (reference sequence). The CDR3 loop spans 12 amino acids. This chain's CDR3 is CASSRDGTGAFF. The CDR3 DNA follows: TGTGCCAGCAGCCGAGACGGAACGGGAGCTTTCTTT.

The chain joins TRBV5-4 to TRBJ2-3; 7 bases fit TRBD2. There are 20 residues in the CDR3. Germline CDR1 and CDR2: SGHNT and YYREEE (reference sequence). Trimming at V came to 3 bases and at J to 5 bases, leaving 24 bases not matched to a gene. The CDR3 is CASSSIGRESSGGPGDTQYF. The CDR3 DNA sequence: TGTGCCAGCAGCTCCATTGGGAGGGAATCTAGCGGAGGTCCTGGAGATACGCAGTATTTT.

The chain links TRBV7-6 to TRBJ2-5; TRBD2 agrees at 9 bases. V lost 5 bases to trimming and J lost 1 base; unmatched junction nucleotides: 11. Germline values: CDR1 SGHVS, CDR2 FNYEAQ. The CDR3 sequence is 17 residues long. CDR3 residues: CASSPYLLAGSQETQYF. DNA of the CDR3: TGTGCCAGCAGCCCCTACCTCCTAGCGGGAAGCCAAGAGACCCAGTACTTC.

The rearrangement joins TRBV11-2 to TRBJ2-2; D is possibly TRBD1 (5 bases). The CDR3 loop spans 16 amino acids. V was pared by 2 bases and J by 1 base, with 11 bases between. CDR1 SGHAT and CDR2 FQNNGV come from the germline V gene. CDR3 loop: CASSLPNRMNTGELFF. The CDR3 DNA reads TGTGCCAGCAGCTTACCAAACAGGATGAACACCGGGGAGCTGTTTTTT.

V gene TRBV6-6 combines with J gene TRBJ2-7; D is ambiguous. The germline V gene encodes CDR1 MNHNY and CDR2 SVGAGI (reference sequence). The CDR3 is 13 residues long. Deletions cut 6 bases from V and 3 bases from J, with 12 bases between. The CDR3 region has the DNA TGTGCCAGCAGGAGACTCAAGGACTACGAGCAGTACTTC. Translating it yields CASRRLKDYEQYF.

This chain links TRBV5-1 with TRBJ2-6; D possibly matches TRBD1 or TRBD2 (5 bases each). Trimming took 3 bases from V and 0 from J, leaving 19 bases between them. The germline V gene encodes CDR1 SGHRS and CDR2 YFSETQ. The CDR3 length is 19 residues. The CDR3 loop reads CASSYQPGTRSSGANVLTF. CDR3 in DNA: TGCGCCAGCAGCTACCAACCCGGGACCCGAAGCTCTGGGGCCAACGTCCTGACTTTC.

The chain couples TRBV11-2 to TRBJ2-7, with D possibly being TRBD2 (5 bases). The germline CDR1 and CDR2 sequences are SGHAT and FQNNGV. Trimming cost V 5 bases and J 4 bases, with 9 bases left between them. The CDR3 spans 12 residues. DNA for the CDR3: TGTGCCAGCAGCGGAAGAGGGTACGAGCAGTACTTC. Encoded protein: CASSGRGYEQYF.

A single count supports this clone. The V and J genes are TRBV28 and TRBJ1-2; possibly TRBD1 for D (5 bases). The V gene lost 10 bases and the J gene lost 2 bases, with 17 bases spanning the gap. CDR3 length: 14 residues. CDR1 MDHEN and CDR2 SYDVKM come from the germline V gene. The CDR3 DNA follows: TGTGCCATACTTACCACGGGGGACAACTATGGCTACACCTTC. This translates into CAILTTGDNYGYTF.

The chain uses TRBV28 and TRBJ1-5; 7 bases align to TRBD1. CDR3 length equals 18 residues. After removal of 7 bases from V and 1 base from J, the junction contained 16 bases not matched to a gene. The germline V gene has CDR1 MDHEN and CDR2 SYDVKM. CDR3 nucleotides: TGTGCCAGCAACACAAACCGGGACAGAGTACAAAGCAATCAGCCCCAGCATTTT. This gives the protein CASNTNRDRVQSNQPQHF.

The J gene is TRBJ2-3, the V gene TRBV7-2, with D perhaps matching TRBD1 or TRBD2 (5 bases each). V lost 5 bases, J lost 14 bases, and 20 bases lay in between. This CDR3 is 13 amino acids long. The germline V gene encodes CDR1 SGHTA and CDR2 FQGNSA. The CDR3 sequence: CASSLPGRAHRYF. As DNA, the CDR3 is TGTGCCAGCAGCCTCCCGGGGCGGGCCCACCGGTATTTT.

This chain joins TRBV25-1 and TRBJ1-2; D unclear. Germline loops: CDR1 MGHDK, CDR2 SYGVNS. The V and J ends lost 6 bases and 2 bases respectively, with 13 bases between them. The CDR3 totals 14 residues. The CDR3 nucleotides are TGTGCCAGCAGGGAGGCAGGAGAAAACTATGGCTACACCTTC. Translation gives CASREAGENYGYTF.

V gene TRBV28 combines with J gene TRBJ2-7, with D perhaps matching TRBD1 (5 bases). The ends were cut back, 5 bases at V and 0 bases at J, with 17 bases in the middle. The CDR3 has 16 amino acids. Germline CDR1 MDHEN, CDR2 SYDVKM. The CDR3 loop reads CASSRTTAGPSYEQYF. CDR3 DNA sequence: TGTGCCAGCAGTCGCACCACGGCAGGGCCCTCCTACGAGCAGTACTTC.

The V gene is TRBV18, the J gene TRBJ2-7; 8 bases align to TRBD2. The CDR3 is 18 amino acids. The junction had 14 bases not matched to a gene; V was cut back by 2 bases and J by 2 bases. Looked up from germline, CDR1 is KGHSH and CDR2 is LQKENI. CDR3 DNA: TGTGCCAGCTCACCAGAAATGGTAGCGGGACCGCAAACCTACGAGCAGTACTTC. Its protein product is CASSPEMVAGPQTYEQYF.

The chain has TRBV7-2 and TRBJ2-5; 9 bases map to TRBD1. The germline gives CDR1 SGHTA, CDR2 FQGNSA. This CDR3 spans 15 amino acids. V lost 5 bases, J lost 5 bases, and 9 bases stayed unmatched. CDR3 protein: CASSPGQGVLETQYF. DNA for the CDR3: TGTGCCAGCAGCCCGGGACAGGGTGTTTTGGAGACCCAGTACTTC. The whole variable domain, remainder taken from reference TRBV7-2 and TRBJ2-5, is GAGVSQSPSNKVTEKGKDVELRCDPISGHTALYWYRQSLGQGLEFLIYFQGNSAPDKSGLPSDRFSAERTGGSVSTLTIQRTQQEDSAVYLCASSPGQGVLETQYFGPGTRLLVL.

This clone was detected once. This chain links TRBV25-1 with TRBJ2-3; TRBD1 aligns across 7 bases. The V gene end was trimmed by 5 bases and the J gene end by 4 bases; junction bases not matched to a gene: 9. CDR3 length equals 15 residues. Germline V gene lookup returns CDR1 MGHDK and CDR2 SYGVNS. This chain's CDR3 is CASSPPAGTADTQYF. CDR3 in DNA: TGTGCCAGCAGTCCGCCGGCCGGGACAGCAGATACGCAGTATTTT.